This passage covers 3 T cell receptor beta chains from one sample sequenced in a study of long-term antiretroviral therapy in people with HIV. The assay, immunoSEQ v3.0, was run at survey level. The table came from immunoSEQ multiplex PCR; TCRdb's copy has only in-frame clones and leaves some out. The table shows around 30,000 clones, with about 96% occurring only once. The sample consisted of unsorted PBMCs, taken 6.5 to 6.6 years after starting antiretroviral therapy. These receptors were obtained from a man between 25 and 39 years old with HIV.

The rearrangement uses TRBV5-6 and TRBJ2-5; TRBD2 agrees at 8 bases. CDR1 SGHDT and CDR2 YYEEEE come from the germline V gene. CDR3 size: 16 residues. V was pared by 4 bases and J by 5 bases, with 13 bases of the junction left unmatched. The DNA for the CDR3 is TGTGCCAGCAGCCCGCTTTCCGGGGGGGCCGGGGAGACCCAGTACTTC. Amino acid sequence: CASSPLSGGAGETQYF.

The chain combines TRBV6-1 with TRBJ2-7; 10 nucleotides line up with TRBD1. Germline trimming cut 10 bases from V and 5 bases from J; bases unmatched to any gene: 5. CDR3 size: 12 residues. Germline lookup yields CDR1 MNHNS and CDR2 SASEGT. For the CDR3, the DNA is TGTGCCACCAGACAGGGGGCACACGAGCAGTACTTC. Translation gives CATRQGAHEQYF.

The J gene is TRBJ1-2, the V gene TRBV19; D remains unclear. Trimming stripped 3 bases from V and 7 bases from J, with 9 bases between. The CDR3 totals 12 residues. CDR1 is LNHDA, CDR2 SQIVND, per germline (reference sequence). In DNA, the CDR3 is TGTGCCAGTAGTATCGTCGACACTGGCTACACCTTC. The encoded protein is CASSIVDTGYTF.